These 5 T cell receptor beta chains originate from one sample sequenced in a study of Graves' ophthalmopathy and Graves' hyperthyroidism. RNA transcripts were the source from which TCR beta CDR3 regions were amplified. Second-round multiplex PCR followed a first-round RT-PCR using HTBI primers. TCRdb redid the calling of the multiplex PCR reads with MiXCR, one entry per CDR3 protein. The sample consists of 650,000 to 900,000 distinct CDR3 sequences, roughly two fifths of them appearing once. The sequencing input was peripheral blood. The receptors stem from an adult man with Graves' ophthalmopathy.

This chain links TRBV24-1 with TRBJ2-5, with TRBD1 matching 10 bases. V shed 3 bases and J 4 bases; nucleotides not matched to a gene: 7. The length of the CDR3 is 16 residues. Germline CDR1 and CDR2: KGHDR and SFDVKD. The CDR3 is CATSDTLTGGGETQYF. The CDR3 DNA follows: TGTGCCACCAGTGATACCCTGACAGGGGGCGGAGAGACCCAGTACTTC.

This clonotype was seen only once. The chain links TRBV4-2 to TRBJ2-5; TRBD1 is a possible D gene (6 bases). V was clipped by 2 bases and J by 3 bases, with 10 bases between them. Germline-derived CDR1 and CDR2 are LGHNA and YNFKEQ. This CDR3 has 14 residues. CDR3 in DNA: TGTGCCAGCAGCCAAAATCGGACAGAAGAGACCCAGTACTTC. Protein sequence: CASSQNRTEETQYF.

The chain carries TRBV4-3 and TRBJ2-2, with no clear D. This CDR3 region has 15 residues. Trimming left V 1 base short and J 5 bases short, with 11 bases between. CDR1 is LGHNA, CDR2 YSLEER, per germline. DNA of the CDR3: TGCGCCAGCAGCCAAGCGGCAGGTCAAACCGGGGAGCTGTTTTTT. Protein: CASSQAAGQTGELFF.

This clonotype was counted many times. The V gene is TRBV7-9, the J gene TRBJ1-2; 7 positions match TRBD1. This CDR3 is built from 13 residues. With V trimmed by 3 bases and J by 6 bases, 4 bases remained unmatched. CDR1 and CDR2 from the germline V gene are SEHNR and FQNEAQ (reference sequence). This CDR3 is CASSFRGTDGYTF. The DNA for the CDR3 is TGTGCCAGCAGCTTTAGGGGGACAGATGGCTACACCTTC.

A few counts support this clonotype. The CDR3 loop is CSARLTTAGELFF. The CDR3 region has the DNA TGCAGTGCTAGGCTTACGACGGCCGGGGAGCTGTTTTTT. This sequence joins TRBV20-1 and TRBJ2-2; no clear D. There are 13 residues in the CDR3. V was clipped by 3 bases and J by 6 bases, with 11 bases between them. Germline values: CDR1 DFQATT, CDR2 SNEGSKA (reference sequence).